One sample yielded the 6 T cell receptor beta chains listed below, sequenced in a study of cytomegalovirus exposure and HLA in healthy donors. 60 Vbeta and 13 Jbeta primers were used in PCR. Profiled with immunoSEQ multiplex PCR; TCRdb holds only in-frame clones, not every one. The sample holds just over 150,000 clones; approximately 86% are singletons and the top ten take almost 2%. Sequenced: PBMCs. The origin of the receptors is a young woman in good health and CMV-seronegative.

The gene calls are TRBV9 and TRBJ1-6; possibly TRBD1 for D (5 bases). The germline CDR1 and CDR2 sequences are SGDLS and YYNGEE. Trimming removed 5 bases at V and 8 bases at J, with 8 bases between. The CDR3 is made up of 12 amino acids. The CDR3 region is CASSRGDSPLHF. For the CDR3, the DNA is TGTGCCAGCAGTCGGGGGGATTCACCCCTCCACTTT.

The rearrangement uses TRBV18 and TRBJ1-2; TRBD1 is a possible D gene (5 bases). Deletions cut 6 bases from V and 2 bases from J, with 13 bases between. There are 14 residues in the CDR3. Looked up from germline, CDR1 is KGHSH and CDR2 is LQKENI. The CDR3 sequence is CASSAGQSNYGYTF. The CDR3 coding sequence is TGTGCCAGCTCGGCGGGGCAGTCCAACTATGGCTACACCTTC.

V gene TRBV27 combines with J gene TRBJ2-1, with TRBD2 identical over 10 bases. V lost 3 bases, J lost 7 bases, and 3 bases stayed unmatched. Germline V gene sequence: CDR1 MNHEY, CDR2 SMNVEV (reference sequence). This CDR3 comprises 14 residues. The DNA for the CDR3 is TGTGCCAGCAGTTTGAGTAGCGGGGGGAATGAGCAGTTCTTC. Residues: CASSLSSGGNEQFF.

The rearrangement uses TRBV6-5 and TRBJ1-1; D not certain. This CDR3 spans 13 amino acids. Trimming stripped 5 bases from V and 1 base from J, with 8 bases between. Germline lookup yields CDR1 MNHEY and CDR2 SVGAGI. CDR3 in amino acids: CASSPPQNTEAFF. In DNA form, the CDR3 reads TGTGCCAGCAGTCCCCCCCAGAACACTGAAGCTTTCTTT.

The DNA for the CDR3 is TGTGCCAGCGGTAGCGGAAATCCAACCACCGGGGAGCTGTTTTTT. Protein: CASGSGNPTTGELFF. V and J are TRBV6-5 and TRBJ2-2, with a weak D call TRBD2 (6 bases). Germline values: CDR1 MNHEY, CDR2 SVGAGI. Trimming took off 8 bases at V and 4 bases at J, with 17 bases between the two ends. The CDR3 runs 15 residues.

V is TRBV4-2 and J is TRBJ2-3, with 7 positions matching TRBD2. CDR1 and CDR2 from the germline V gene are LGHNA and YNFKEQ. The CDR3 consists of 16 residues. V shed 0 bases, J shed 2 bases, and the junction held 5 bases outside the gene matches. The CDR3 is CASSQDASGYTDTQYF. Written as DNA, the CDR3 is TGTGCCAGCAGCCAAGACGCTAGCGGATACACAGATACGCAGTATTTT.